This is a list of T cell receptor beta chains from one sample in a study of cytomegalovirus exposure and HLA in healthy donors. This table comes from immunoSEQ multiplex PCR, and its TCRdb copy is limited to in-frame clones, with some not included. The sample has some 67,000 clones, over 70% seen once; the top ten hold over 7%. Sequencing input: PBMCs. These receptors all come from a man in his fifties or sixties in good health and CMV-seropositive. Each CDR3 is given with its conserved first and last residue. Each record gives: D gene, clone size, J gene, V gene, CDR3 DNA, CDR3 protein. D genes are given only for firm matches. Some rows have no size entry. The others give once, few or many, or a class for an expanded clone.

>TRBD2|-|TRBJ2-1|TRBV2
TGTGCCAGCAGCGAGACGGGACTAGCGGAGTCTGATTACAATGAGCAGTTCTTC
CASSETGLAESDYNEQFF
>TRBD2|-|TRBJ2-5|TRBV5-1
TGCGCCAGCAGGCTCCTTGGCGGGGGGAGGCCTAGTGGGACCCAGTACTTC
CASRLLGGGRPSGTQYF
>TRBD2|-|TRBJ2-7|TRBV5-4
TGTGCCAGCAGCCACGGGGGGGAGCAGTACTTC
CASSHGGEQYF
>-|-|TRBJ1-2|TRBV2
TGTGCCAGCAGTGATGCGGGGAGATATGGCTACACCTTC
CASSDAGRYGYTF
>-|-|TRBJ2-5|TRBV11-3
TGTGCCAGCAGCTTAGAGTCGGAGACCCAGTACTTC
CASSLESETQYF
>TRBD2|-|TRBJ2-1|TRBV6-1
TGTGCCAGCGTGGGCTCAGGGACTAGCTCGTTCGAGCAGTTCTTC
CASVGSGTSSFEQFF
>-|-|TRBJ1-2|TRBV19
TGTGCCAGTAGTATTAATACAGAGAACTATGGCTACACCTTC
CASSINTENYGYTF
>TRBD1|few|TRBJ1-2|TRBV7-8
TGTGCCAGCAGCTCTCAGGGGGCTAGAGACTATGGCTACACCTTC
CASSSQGARDYGYTF
>TRBD1|-|TRBJ1-1|TRBV2
TGTGCCAGCAGATCGGACAGGGGAGAAGCTTTCTTT
CASRSDRGEAFF
>TRBD2|-|TRBJ2-2|TRBV11-3
TGTGCCAGCAGCCTTGGACTAGCGGGAGGGCCTTCAGGGGAGCTGTTTTTT
CASSLGLAGGPSGELFF
>TRBD1|-|TRBJ1-5|TRBV6-5
TGTGCCAGCAGTTTAGCAGGGGGGACCAATCAGCCCCAGCATTTT
CASSLAGGTNQPQHF
>TRBD1|-|TRBJ2-7|TRBV4-1
TGCGCCAGCAGCCAAGTATCGGGACAGGGATACGAGCAGTACTTC
CASSQVSGQGYEQYF
>TRBD1|-|TRBJ1-2|TRBV29-1
TGCAGCGTTCCGGGACAGGGAGATGGCTACACCTTC
CSVPGQGDGYTF
>-|-|TRBJ1-3|TRBV9
TGTGCCAGCAGCGTAGACAGGCATACAGGAAACACCATATATTTT
CASSVDRHTGNTIYF
>-|-|TRBJ1-2|TRBV15
TGTGCCACCAGCAATAGAAGTTTGGGCTACACCTTC
CATSNRSLGYTF
>TRBD1|-|TRBJ1-1|TRBV6-5
TGTGCCAGCAGTTACGCGAGGGGGCGCACTGAAGCTTTCTTT
CASSYARGRTEAFF
>-|-|TRBJ1-2|TRBV12-5
TGTGCTAGTGGTTTGGGGGAACAGGACGCCCCGGACACCTTC
CASGLGEQDAPDTF
>TRBD1|-|TRBJ1-3|TRBV5-6
TGTGCCAGCAGTTCAGGGGGCTTCGGAAACACCATATATTTT
CASSSGGFGNTIYF
>-|-|TRBJ2-7|TRBV6-6
TGTGCCAGCAGTTCCCAGGAATCTGAGCAGTACTTC
CASSSQESEQYF
>-|-|TRBJ2-7|TRBV11-3
TGTGCCAGCAGCTTAGGGGCTAGCTTGGGCGAGCAGTACTTC
CASSLGASLGEQYF
>TRBD1|-|TRBJ1-4|TRBV5-1
TGCGCCAGCAGCTTAACAGGGGGAAGGAATGAAAAACTGTTTTTT
CASSLTGGRNEKLFF
>TRBD1|-|TRBJ2-3|TRBV9
TGTGCCAGCAGGCCGGGACAGGGAGGGACAGTTACGCAGTATTTT
CASRPGQGGTVTQYF
>TRBD2|few|TRBJ2-5|TRBV7-7
TGTGCTAGCAGCCTCGGGACTAGCGGGAGAAGAGAGACCCAGTACTTC
CASSLGTSGRRETQYF
>TRBD1|-|TRBJ2-1|TRBV6-6
TGTGCCAGCAGCCCGGGACAGGCAAACACCAATGAGCAGTTCTTC
CASSPGQANTNEQFF
>TRBD1|-|TRBJ1-5|TRBV7-9
TGTGCCAGCAGCTTAGGTGGGCGGCAGGGGGTTCAGCCCCAGCATTTT
CASSLGGRQGVQPQHF
>TRBD1|few|TRBJ2-2|TRBV7-6
TGTGCCAGCAGCACCCGACAGGGGGGGGAGCTGTTTTTT
CASSTRQGGELFF
>TRBD1|-|TRBJ1-1|TRBV11-2
TGTGCCAGCAGTCCCGGACAGGGCCACTTTGTAGCTTTCTTT
CASSPGQGHFVAFF
>TRBD1|-|TRBJ2-6|TRBV11-2
TGTGCCAGCAGCTACGGGACAGGGAAAGGGGCCAACGTCCTGACTTTC
CASSYGTGKGANVLTF
>-|-|TRBJ2-2|TRBV11-2
TGTGCCAGCAGCTTAGATCTCCAGGGGGAGCTGTTTTTT
CASSLDLQGELFF
>-|few|TRBJ1-1|TRBV6-1
TGTGCCAGCAGTCAAAGGATCCAGGGGAAAGCTTTCTTT
CASSQRIQGKAFF
>TRBD1|-|TRBJ1-2|TRBV5-6
TGTGCCAGCAGCCTGATGCAGACAGGGGGGCATGGCTACACCTTC
CASSLMQTGGHGYTF
>TRBD1|-|TRBJ1-6|TRBV19
TGTGCCAGTAGTATATTTGGGACAGGCCATAATTCACCCCTCCACTTT
CASSIFGTGHNSPLHF
>-|-|TRBJ2-3|TRBV11-3
TGTGCCAGCAGTCAACAGGGTGGGACAACAGATACGCAGTATTTT
CASSQQGGTTDTQYF
>-|-|TRBJ1-4|TRBV2
TGTGCCAGCAGTGAAGAGAGGTCAACTAATGAAAAACTGTTTTTT
CASSEERSTNEKLFF
>-|once|TRBJ2-7|TRBV5-1
TGCGCCAGCAGCATGGACAGAAACTCCTACGAGCAGTACTTC
CASSMDRNSYEQYF
>TRBD1|-|TRBJ1-2|TRBV11-2
TGTGCCAGCAGCTTGGGGACAGGGATTAACTATGGCTACACCTTC
CASSLGTGINYGYTF
>-|once|TRBJ1-1|TRBV6-5
TGTGCCAGCAGTTACTCTGGGCCCCAAGGAGCTTTCTTT
CASSYSGPQGAFF
>-|-|TRBJ2-6|TRBV11-2
TGTGCCAGCAGCTTAGGGGGGCGGGGGGCCAACGTCCTGACTTTC
CASSLGGRGANVLTF